Shown below are 18 T cell receptor beta chains from a single sample sequenced in a study of beta chain features in type 1 diabetes. Sequencing targeted expressed TCRB transcripts, as all isolated RNA had been reverse transcribed. The assay was immunoSEQ multiplex PCR, and TCRdb's table has in-frame clones only and misses some. The data hold 250,000 or so clones, with roughly 22% observed a single time. Findings and caveats of the study: TCRB CDR3 length was moderately but significantly reduced in all four CD4+ subsets of Type 1 diabetes patients.

No cognate antigen is known for these TCRs. The sequenced sample was naive CD4+ T cells from blood. Receptors were obtained from a woman aged 40 to 50 with type 1 diabetes.

The chain has TRBV7-9 and TRBJ1-2, with D unclear. Per germline, CDR1 SEHNR and CDR2 FQNEAQ (reference sequence). The CDR3 consists of 13 residues. V was pared by 5 bases and J by 8 bases, with 15 bases between. The CDR3 sequence is CASSAGEDGGYTF. The CDR3 nucleotides read TGTGCCAGCAGCGCCGGGGAGGATGGCGGCTACACCTTC.

The rearrangement joins TRBV29-1 to TRBJ1-1, with 7 bases matching TRBD1. After removal of 7 bases from V and 4 bases from J, the junction contained 9 bases not matched to a gene. The CDR3 extends over 13 amino acids. CDR1 is SQVTM, CDR2 ANQGSEA, per germline. The CDR3 coding sequence is TGCAGCGCAAAGCCGGGACAGTTCACTGAAGCTTTCTTT. Its translation: CSAKPGQFTEAFF.

This clone was observed a few times. This rearrangement joins TRBV27 to TRBJ1-6, with D uncertain. This CDR3 contains 16 residues. CDR1 and CDR2 (germline): MNHEY, SMNVEV (reference sequence). With 2 bases removed from V and 6 bases from J, the gap between germline ends came to 14 bases. CDR3 bases: TGTGCCAGCAGTTTAGGGAGTTTAAGTTTTAATTCACCCCTCCACTTT. It encodes CASSLGSLSFNSPLHF.

The chain uses TRBV6-5 and TRBJ1-1; D is perhaps TRBD1 (5 bases). From germline, CDR1 is MNHEY and CDR2 SVGAGI. The germline V and J ends were trimmed by 2 bases and 1 base, with 14 bases remaining between them. The CDR3 is made up of 16 amino acids. The CDR3 coding sequence is TGTGCCAGCAGTTACATGGGCGGACAACCGAACACTGAAGCTTTCTTT. Translated, it gives CASSYMGGQPNTEAFF.

The chain carries TRBV29-1 and TRBJ1-2; possible D gene TRBD1, 5 bases. The CDR3 is made up of 13 amino acids. V dropped 3 bases and J dropped 7 bases, with 15 bases sitting between them. Germline lookup yields CDR1 SQVTM and CDR2 ANQGSEA. CDR3 DNA: TGCAGCGTTGATCGGGGGGGATATGGTGGCTACACCTTC. It specifies CSVDRGGYGGYTF.

J is TRBJ1-1 and V is TRBV28; D possibly corresponds to TRBD1 (6 bases). The CDR3 runs 16 residues. V was pared by 2 bases and J by 10 bases, with 23 bases between. Germline-derived CDR1 and CDR2 are MDHEN and SYDVKM. CDR3 sequence: CASSLDGPEQGRIAFF. The CDR3 DNA reads TGTGCCAGCAGTTTAGACGGCCCCGAACAGGGAAGGATAGCTTTCTTT.

In DNA form, the CDR3 reads TGCGCCAGCAGCTTGACGGCAGGGTCTGATCAGCCCCAGCATTTT. Its protein is CASSLTAGSDQPQHF. V is TRBV5-1 and J is TRBJ1-5; the D gene is possibly TRBD1 (5 bases). CDR1 and CDR2 from the germline V gene are SGHRS and YFSETQ. This CDR3 region has 15 residues. With 1 base removed from V and 5 bases from J, the gap between germline ends came to 13 bases.

This clone was seen only a few times. This chain connects TRBV30 to TRBJ2-5, with 7 bases fitting TRBD1. Unmatched junction bases numbered 11, after V lost 3 bases and J lost 4 bases. Germline V CDR1 and CDR2: GTSNPN, SVGIG (reference sequence). This CDR3 is 15 amino acids long. CDR3 sequence: CAWSAVSTGPETQYF. The CDR3 DNA reads as TGTGCCTGGAGCGCCGTTTCGACAGGGCCAGAGACCCAGTACTTC.

The rearrangement uses TRBV18 and TRBJ2-3, with D hard to call. This CDR3 comprises 14 residues. Germline values: CDR1 KGHSH, CDR2 LQKENI. V was clipped by 3 bases and J by 0 bases, with 7 bases between them. The CDR3 loop reads CASSPSTSTDTQYF. The CDR3 DNA follows: TGTGCCAGCTCACCGTCGACTAGCACAGATACGCAGTATTTT.

The chain joins TRBV5-4 to TRBJ2-1; possibly TRBD1 for D (6 bases). Trimming removed 1 base at V and 4 bases at J, with 15 bases between. Germline assignment: CDR1 SGHNT and CDR2 YYREEE (reference sequence). This CDR3 comprises 16 residues. The CDR3 reads CASSLYVGALYNEQFF. CDR3 DNA sequence: TGTGCCAGCAGCTTGTATGTGGGGGCGCTTTACAATGAGCAGTTCTTC.

This clone appeared a few times. This rearrangement joins TRBV5-1 to TRBJ1-1; the D gene is possibly TRBD1 (6 bases). Germline CDR1 SGHRS, CDR2 YFSETQ. The CDR3 consists of 15 residues. The V gene lost 0 bases and the J gene lost 4 bases, with 13 bases spanning the gap. CDR3 sequence (DNA): TGCGCCAGCAGCTTGGACAGGGCTTCAGTCACTGAAGCTTTCTTT. Protein product: CASSLDRASVTEAFF.

The chain employs TRBV18 and TRBJ1-2; D not resolved. Germline V gene lookup returns CDR1 KGHSH and CDR2 LQKENI. The CDR3 contains 14 residues. V was pared by 0 bases and J by 0 bases, with 5 bases between. This CDR3 is CASSPPGANYGYTF. CDR3 bases: TGTGCCAGCTCACCACCGGGAGCTAACTATGGCTACACCTTC.

The V and J genes are TRBV18 and TRBJ1-4; TRBD1 agrees at 7 bases. Trimming cost V 3 bases and J 8 bases; bases outside gene matches: 6. Germline V gene lookup returns CDR1 KGHSH and CDR2 LQKENI. The CDR3 is 14 residues long. The CDR3 here is CASSPRGREEKLFF. CDR3 nucleotide sequence: TGTGCCAGCTCACCGAGGGGGCGGGAAGAAAAACTGTTTTTT.

This clone was seen a few times. This rearrangement joins TRBV30 to TRBJ2-1, with TRBD2 matching over 10 bases. The CDR3 loop spans 18 amino acids. V was clipped by 4 bases and J by 4 bases; unmatched bases: 16. CDR1 is GTSNPN and CDR2 is SVGIG in the germline V gene (reference sequence). This chain's CDR3 is CAWTRASGSSRLYNEQFF. The CDR3 bases are TGTGCCTGGACCCGGGCTAGCGGGAGTAGTAGGCTGTACAATGAGCAGTTCTTC.

The V and J genes are TRBV9 and TRBJ1-6; D ambiguous. The ends were cut back, 0 bases at V and 10 bases at J, with 14 bases in the middle. In germline, CDR1 is SGDLS, CDR2 YYNGEE. The CDR3 length is 15 residues. This CDR3 is CASSVGRLASSPLHF. The CDR3 DNA follows: TGTGCCAGCAGCGTAGGGAGATTGGCCAGCTCACCCCTCCACTTT.

This clone was observed a handful of times. This chain links TRBV5-4 with TRBJ2-3, with D perhaps matching TRBD1 (5 bases). Trimming shortened V by 0 bases and J by 0 bases, and 11 bases separated the two germline ends. CDR1 and CDR2 from the germline V gene are SGHNT and YYREEE (reference sequence). CDR3 length: 16 residues. The CDR3 DNA reads as TGTGCCAGCAGCTTGGACAGGATCCCTAGCACAGATACGCAGTATTTT. It yields the protein CASSLDRIPSTDTQYF.

The gene calls are TRBV9 and TRBJ2-3; D ambiguous. The CDR3 has 13 residues. V was pared by 7 bases and J by 4 bases, with 13 bases between. Per germline, CDR1 SGDLS and CDR2 YYNGEE. CDR3: CASGSFSPDTQYF. The CDR3 coding sequence is TGTGCCAGCGGTAGCTTCTCCCCAGATACGCAGTATTTT.

V usage is TRBV30 and J usage is TRBJ2-1, with TRBD2 matching over 7 bases. The germline CDR1 and CDR2 sequences are GTSNPN and SVGIG (reference sequence). Germline trimming cut 3 bases from V and 2 bases from J; bases unmatched to any gene: 4. This CDR3 has 14 amino acids. The DNA of the CDR3 is TGTGCCTGGAGCGCGGGAGCAACCTACAATGAGCAGTTCTTC. This codes for CAWSAGATYNEQFF.